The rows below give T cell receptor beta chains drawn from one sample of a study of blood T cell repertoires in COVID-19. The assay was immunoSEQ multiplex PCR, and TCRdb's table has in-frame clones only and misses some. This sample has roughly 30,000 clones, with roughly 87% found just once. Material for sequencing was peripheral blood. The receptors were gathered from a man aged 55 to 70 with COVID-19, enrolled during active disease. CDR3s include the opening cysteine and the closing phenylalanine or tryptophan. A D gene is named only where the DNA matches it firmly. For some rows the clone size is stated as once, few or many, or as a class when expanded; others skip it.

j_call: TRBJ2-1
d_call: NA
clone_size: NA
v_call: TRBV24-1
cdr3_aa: CATSELGGNEQFF
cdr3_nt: TGTGCCACCAGTGAATTAGGAGGCAATGAGCAGTTCTTC

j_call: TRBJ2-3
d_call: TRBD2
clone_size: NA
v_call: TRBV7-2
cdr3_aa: CASSELTSGRFTDTQYF
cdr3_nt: TGTGCCAGCAGCGAGCTGACTAGCGGGAGATTCACAGATACGCAGTATTTT

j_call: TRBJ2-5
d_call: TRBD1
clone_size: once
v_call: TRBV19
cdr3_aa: CASSPGQVETQYF
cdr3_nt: TGTGCCAGTAGTCCGGGACAGGTGGAGACCCAGTACTTC

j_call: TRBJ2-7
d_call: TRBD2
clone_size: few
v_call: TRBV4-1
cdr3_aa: CASSLLPGLAGGEQYF
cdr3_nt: TGCGCCAGCAGCCTACTACCGGGACTAGCGGGAGGTGAGCAGTACTTC

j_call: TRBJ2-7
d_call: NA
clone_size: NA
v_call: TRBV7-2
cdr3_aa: CASSLQGLHEQYF
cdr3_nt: TGTGCCAGCAGCTTACAGGGGTTGCACGAGCAGTACTTC

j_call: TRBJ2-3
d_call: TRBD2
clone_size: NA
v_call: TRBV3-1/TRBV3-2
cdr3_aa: CASSPTSGSTDTQYF
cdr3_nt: TGTGCCAGCAGCCCAACTAGCGGTAGCACAGATACGCAGTATTTT

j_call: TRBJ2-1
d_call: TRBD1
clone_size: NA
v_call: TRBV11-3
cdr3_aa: CASSSRTGGSSYNEQFF
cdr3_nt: TGTGCCAGCAGCTCGAGAACAGGGGGATCCTCCTACAATGAGCAGTTCTTC

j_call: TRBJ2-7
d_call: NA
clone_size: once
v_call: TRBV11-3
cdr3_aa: CASSGEGLEAYEQYF
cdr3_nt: TGTGCCAGCAGCGGGGAAGGGTTGGAGGCCTACGAGCAGTACTTC

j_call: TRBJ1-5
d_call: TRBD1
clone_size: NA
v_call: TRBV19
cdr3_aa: CASSIVVGGHQPQHF
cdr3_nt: TGTGCCAGTAGTATAGTCGTAGGGGGCCATCAGCCCCAGCATTTT

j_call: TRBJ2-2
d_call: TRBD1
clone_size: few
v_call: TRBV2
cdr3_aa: CASSKQGAKNTGELFF
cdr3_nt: TGTGCCAGCAGCAAACAGGGGGCCAAGAACACCGGGGAGCTGTTTTTT

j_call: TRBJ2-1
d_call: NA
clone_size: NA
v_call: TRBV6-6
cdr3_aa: CASSSWANEQFF
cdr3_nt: TGTGCCAGCAGCTCATGGGCTAATGAGCAGTTCTTC

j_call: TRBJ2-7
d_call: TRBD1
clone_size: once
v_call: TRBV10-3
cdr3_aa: CAISDVGTGIGYEQYF
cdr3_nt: TGTGCCATCAGTGACGTCGGGACAGGAATTGGTTACGAGCAGTACTTC

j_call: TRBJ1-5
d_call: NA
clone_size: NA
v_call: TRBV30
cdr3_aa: CASSSSGGNQPQHF
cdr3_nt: TGTGCCTCCTCTAGTTCCGGGGGCAATCAGCCCCAGCATTTT

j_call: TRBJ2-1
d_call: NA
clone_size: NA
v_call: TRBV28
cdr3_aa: CASSLGGRNEQFF
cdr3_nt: TGTGCCAGCAGTTTGGGGGGTAGGAATGAGCAGTTCTTC

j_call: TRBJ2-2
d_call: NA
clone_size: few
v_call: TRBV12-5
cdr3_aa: CASGWGGAPVTGELFF
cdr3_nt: TGTGCTAGTGGTTGGGGTGGGGCCCCGGTTACCGGGGAGCTGTTTTTT

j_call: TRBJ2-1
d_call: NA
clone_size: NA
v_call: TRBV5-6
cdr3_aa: CASSLIWQDSDEQFF
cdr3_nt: TGTGCCAGCAGCTTGATCTGGCAGGATTCCGATGAGCAGTTCTTC

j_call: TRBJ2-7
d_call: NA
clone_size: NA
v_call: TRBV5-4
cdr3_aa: CASSYSGSHEQYF
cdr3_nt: TGTGCCAGCAGTTACTCAGGGTCCCACGAGCAGTACTTC

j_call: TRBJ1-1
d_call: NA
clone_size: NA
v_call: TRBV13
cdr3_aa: CASSSVNEAFF
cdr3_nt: TGTGCCAGCAGCTCGGTGAATGAAGCTTTCTTT

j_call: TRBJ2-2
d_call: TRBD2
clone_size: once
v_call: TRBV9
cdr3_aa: CASSVPPGAGVGAGELFF
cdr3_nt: TGTGCCAGCAGCGTCCCTCCGGGAGCGGGAGTAGGCGCCGGGGAGCTGTTTTTT

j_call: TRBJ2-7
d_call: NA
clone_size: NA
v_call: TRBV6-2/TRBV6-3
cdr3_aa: CASSPGTTEEQYF
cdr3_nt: TGTGCCAGCAGTCCCGGGACAACCGAGGAGCAGTACTTC

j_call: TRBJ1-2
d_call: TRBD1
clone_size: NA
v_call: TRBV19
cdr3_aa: CASSKPLQGNYGYTF
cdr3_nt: TGTGCCAGTAGTAAGCCATTACAGGGGAACTATGGCTACACCTTC

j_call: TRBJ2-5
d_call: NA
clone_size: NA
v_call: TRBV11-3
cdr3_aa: CASSLGTPEWTQYF
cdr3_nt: TGTGCCAGCAGCTTAGGGACACCTGAGTGGACCCAGTACTTC

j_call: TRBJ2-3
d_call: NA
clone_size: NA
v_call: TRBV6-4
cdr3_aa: CASSVSEQDTQYF
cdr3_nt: TGTGCCAGCAGTGTGTCAGAACAGGATACGCAGTATTTT

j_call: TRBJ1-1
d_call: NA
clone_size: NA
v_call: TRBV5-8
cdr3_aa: CASSLGDRTNTEAFF
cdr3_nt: TGTGCCAGCAGCTTGGGCGACAGAACCAACACTGAAGCTTTCTTT

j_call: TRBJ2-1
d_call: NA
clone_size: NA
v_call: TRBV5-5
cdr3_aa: CASSLKSEQFF
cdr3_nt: TGTGCCAGCAGCTTGAAAAGCGAGCAGTTCTTC

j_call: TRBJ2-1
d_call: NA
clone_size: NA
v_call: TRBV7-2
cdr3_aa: CASSLSSDNEQFF
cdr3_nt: TGTGCCAGCAGCTTAAGTTCGGACAATGAGCAGTTCTTC

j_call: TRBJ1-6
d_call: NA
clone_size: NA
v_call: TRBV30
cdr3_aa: CAWRAGGFYSPLHF
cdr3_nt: TGTGCCTGGAGAGCAGGAGGCTTCTATTCACCCCTCCACTTT

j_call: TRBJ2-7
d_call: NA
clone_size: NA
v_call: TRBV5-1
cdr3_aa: CASSPTRLVDEQYF
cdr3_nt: TGCGCCAGCAGCCCGACTAGGCTTGTCGACGAGCAGTACTTC

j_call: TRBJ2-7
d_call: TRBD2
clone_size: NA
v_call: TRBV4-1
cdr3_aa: CASSLAGTIAYEQYF
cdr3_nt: TGCGCCAGCAGCCTAGCCGGGACTATTGCGTACGAGCAGTACTTC

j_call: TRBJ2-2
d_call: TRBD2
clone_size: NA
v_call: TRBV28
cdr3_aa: CASSVGLAGAGELFF
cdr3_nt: TGTGCCAGCAGTGTGGGACTAGCGGGAGCCGGGGAGCTGTTTTTT

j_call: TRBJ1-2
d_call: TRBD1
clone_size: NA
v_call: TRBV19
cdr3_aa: CASTPGTANYGYTF
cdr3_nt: TGTGCCAGTACCCCAGGGACAGCAAACTATGGCTACACCTTC

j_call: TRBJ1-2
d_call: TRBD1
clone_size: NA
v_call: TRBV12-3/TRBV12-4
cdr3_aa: CASSFATGYGYTF
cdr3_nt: TGTGCCAGCAGTTTCGCGACAGGGTATGGCTACACCTTC

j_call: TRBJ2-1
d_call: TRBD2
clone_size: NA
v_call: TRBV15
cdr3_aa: CATSRDSAGVYEQFF
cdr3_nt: TGTGCCACCAGCAGAGATTCTGCGGGAGTATATGAGCAGTTCTTC

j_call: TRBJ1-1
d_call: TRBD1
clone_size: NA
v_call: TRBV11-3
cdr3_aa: CASSPGQGASTEAFF
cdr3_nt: TGTGCCAGCAGCCCAGGACAGGGGGCGAGCACTGAAGCTTTCTTT

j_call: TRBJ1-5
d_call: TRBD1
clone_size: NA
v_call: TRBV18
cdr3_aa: CASSPGTGSSQPQHF
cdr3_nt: TGTGCCAGCTCACCAGGGACAGGAAGCTCTCAGCCCCAGCATTTT

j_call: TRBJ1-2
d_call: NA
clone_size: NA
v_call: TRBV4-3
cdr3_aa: CASSSPGIDYGYTF
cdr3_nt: TGCGCCAGCAGTTCCCCAGGGATAGACTATGGCTACACCTTC

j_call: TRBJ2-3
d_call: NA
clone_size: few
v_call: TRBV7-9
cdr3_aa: CASSSPSYNRTDTQYF
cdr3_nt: TGTGCCAGCAGCTCACCTAGCTATAACCGCACAGATACGCAGTATTTT

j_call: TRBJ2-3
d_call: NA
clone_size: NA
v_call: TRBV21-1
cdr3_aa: CASTYPASGRTDTQYF
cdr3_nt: TGTGCCAGCACCTACCCGGCTAGCGGGAGGACAGATACGCAGTATTTT

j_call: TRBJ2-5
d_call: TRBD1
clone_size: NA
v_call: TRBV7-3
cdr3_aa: CASSPTGGWETQYF
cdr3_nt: TGTGCCAGCAGCCCTACAGGGGGCTGGGAGACCCAGTACTTC

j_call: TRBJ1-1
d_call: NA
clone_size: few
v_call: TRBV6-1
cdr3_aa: CASSEVRGAFF
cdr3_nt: TGTGCCAGCAGTGAAGTCAGGGGAGCTTTCTTT

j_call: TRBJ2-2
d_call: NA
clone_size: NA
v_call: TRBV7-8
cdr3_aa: CASSLAGTSRAGELFF
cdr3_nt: TGTGCCAGCAGCTTAGCCGGGACATCTCGTGCCGGGGAGCTGTTTTTT

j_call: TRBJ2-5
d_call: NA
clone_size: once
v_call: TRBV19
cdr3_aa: CASSTTGFQETQYF
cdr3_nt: TGTGCCAGTAGTACTACAGGGTTCCAAGAGACCCAGTACTTC

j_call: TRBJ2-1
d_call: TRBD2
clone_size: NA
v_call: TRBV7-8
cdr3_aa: CASSSEGPGLAGSSYNEQFF
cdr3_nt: TGTGCCAGCAGCTCCGAAGGCCCGGGACTAGCGGGCAGCTCCTACAATGAGCAGTTCTTC

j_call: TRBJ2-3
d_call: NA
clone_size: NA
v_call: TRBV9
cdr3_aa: CASSDPLEGEFLTDTQYF
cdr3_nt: TGTGCCAGCAGCGACCCCTTGGAGGGAGAGTTTCTCACAGATACGCAGTATTTT

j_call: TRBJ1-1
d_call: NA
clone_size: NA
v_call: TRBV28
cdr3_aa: CASSLSPTGNTEAFF
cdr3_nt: TGTGCCAGCAGTTTATCGCCGACAGGGAACACTGAAGCTTTCTTT

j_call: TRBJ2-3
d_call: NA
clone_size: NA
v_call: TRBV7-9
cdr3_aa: CASSLDTSSTDTQYF
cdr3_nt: TGTGCCAGCAGCTTAGACACATCTAGCACAGATACGCAGTATTTT

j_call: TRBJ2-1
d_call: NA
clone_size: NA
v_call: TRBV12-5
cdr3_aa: CASGWNQGFLNEQFF
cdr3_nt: TGTGCTAGTGGTTGGAACCAGGGGTTCCTTAATGAGCAGTTCTTC

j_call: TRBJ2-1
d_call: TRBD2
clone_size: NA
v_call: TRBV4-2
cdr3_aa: CASSQELAGEQFF
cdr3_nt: TGTGCCAGCAGCCAAGAACTAGCGGGTGAGCAGTTCTTC

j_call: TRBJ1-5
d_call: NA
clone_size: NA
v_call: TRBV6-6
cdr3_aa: CASSQFQGQPQHF
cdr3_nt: TGTGCCAGCAGTCAATTCCAGGGGCAGCCCCAGCATTTT

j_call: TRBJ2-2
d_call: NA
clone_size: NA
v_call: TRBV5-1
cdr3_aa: CASSLATTTGELFF
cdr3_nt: TGCGCCAGCAGCTTGGCCACAACAACCGGGGAGCTGTTTTTT

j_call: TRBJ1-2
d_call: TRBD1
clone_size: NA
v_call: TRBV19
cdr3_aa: CASTWGTGTNFKDYTF
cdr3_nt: TGTGCCAGTACTTGGGGGACAGGGACGAATTTTAAGGACTACACCTTC